Listed here are 30 T cell receptor beta chains from one sample, sequenced in a study of CD8 T cells in Susac syndrome (dated 2019 in TCRdb). The library was produced with the immunoSEQ multiplex PCR assay. RNA was extracted with the RNeasy kit and roughly 0.45 to 1 ug was reverse transcribed using random hexamers. Starting from the raw public reads, TCRdb applied fastp trimming at Q25, assembled clones with MiXCR and retained in-frame beta chains. Each entry merges the rows of one CDR3 protein and shows their most common DNA and genes. For this sample the table gives fewer than 200,000 distinct CDR3 sequences, of which around 94% were detected only once. The ten largest clones represent more than 0.095% of the sample. Sequenced: CD4+ T cells from PBMCs. The receptors shown here come from a human donor with Susac syndrome.

The CDR3 DNA sequence: TGTGCCAGCAGCACCGACAGGGACTATGGCTACACCTTC. The encoded protein is CASSTDRDYGYTF. The chain employs TRBV7-9 and TRBJ1-2; 7 positions match TRBD1. CDR1 is SEHNR, CDR2 FQNEAQ, per germline (reference sequence). The junction had 3 bases not matched to a gene; V was cut back by 5 bases and J by 3 bases. This CDR3 has 13 amino acids.

The CDR3 DNA sequence: TGCGCCAGCAGCCAAGATCGGGACAGGGTCGCGTCAGAGACCCAGTACTTC. Its protein is CASSQDRDRVASETQYF. V and J are TRBV4-1 and TRBJ2-5; TRBD1 matches 9 bases. The CDR3 has 17 amino acids. Germline trimming cut 0 bases from V and 4 bases from J; bases unmatched to any gene: 9. Germline V gene sequence: CDR1 MGHRA, CDR2 YSYEKL.

A few counts support this clonotype. J is TRBJ1-2 and V is TRBV7-2, with a weak D call TRBD1 (5 bases). CDR3 size: 14 residues. Per germline, CDR1 SGHTA and CDR2 FQGNSA. Trimming took 5 bases from V and 5 from J, leaving 15 bases between them. This CDR3 is CASSRSGAGYGYTF. DNA of the CDR3: TGTGCCAGCAGCCGCTCCGGGGCAGGGTATGGCTACACCTTC.

This chain connects TRBV15 to TRBJ1-5; 7 nucleotides line up with TRBD1. Germline CDR1 reads LNHNV; CDR2 reads YYDKDF (reference sequence). The junction had 2 bases not matched to a gene; V was cut back by 1 base and J by 2 bases. This CDR3 has 15 amino acids. The CDR3: CATSRGDRGNQPQHF. In DNA form, the CDR3 reads TGTGCCACCAGCAGAGGGGACAGAGGCAATCAGCCCCAGCATTTT.

V and J are TRBV29-1 and TRBJ2-3; 14 bases map to TRBD2. Germline assignment: CDR1 SQVTM and CDR2 ANQGSEA. CDR3 length: 16 residues. V trimming: 3 bases; J trimming: 6 bases; junction bases outside the gene matches: 8. The CDR3 here is CSVELTSGGAADTQYF. The CDR3 bases are TGCAGCGTTGAGTTGACTAGCGGGGGGGCAGCGGATACGCAGTATTTT.

The rearrangement uses TRBV5-1 and TRBJ1-2; D not resolved. V was cut by 4 bases and J by 0 bases, with 13 bases left in between. CDR1 SGHRS and CDR2 YFSETQ come from the germline V gene. The CDR3 totals 15 residues. The CDR3 region is CASSPDQATNYGYTF. The CDR3 nucleotides read TGCGCCAGCAGCCCCGACCAGGCTACTAACTATGGCTACACCTTC.

The chain links TRBV3-1 to TRBJ2-3; D ambiguous. The length of the CDR3 is 13 residues. Trimming took off 3 bases at V and 1 base at J, with 5 bases between the two ends. CDR1 and CDR2 from the germline V gene are LGHDT and YNNKEL (reference sequence). DNA for the CDR3: TGTGCCAGCAGCCACAAGGGCACAGATACGCAGTATTTT. It translates to CASSHKGTDTQYF.

The J gene is TRBJ1-4, the V gene TRBV15; D remains unclear. CDR1 and CDR2 from the germline V gene are LNHNV and YYDKDF (reference sequence). This CDR3 is built from 13 residues. The V end lost 1 base, the J end lost 8 bases, and 8 bases lay between the germline ends. The DNA of the CDR3 is TGTGCCACCAGCAGAGTAGTATCAGAAAAACTGTTTTTT. Translation: CATSRVVSEKLFF. Using reference TRBV15 and TRBJ1-4 for the parts outside the CDR3, the full variable domain is DAMVIQNPRYQVTQFGKPVTLSCSQTLNHNVMYWYQQKSSQAPKLLFHYYDKDFNNEADTPDNFQSRRPNTSFCFLDIRSPGLGDTAMYLCATSRVVSEKLFFGSGTQLSVL.

This rearrangement joins TRBV7-9 to TRBJ2-5; 7 bases agree with TRBD1. J was trimmed by 2 bases and V by 5 bases; bases with no gene match: 8. Germline values: CDR1 SEHNR, CDR2 FQNEAQ (reference sequence). This CDR3 region has 15 residues. Here the CDR3 reads CASSRGTAAQETQYF. CDR3 DNA sequence: TGTGCCAGCAGCCGTGGGACAGCCGCGCAAGAGACCCAGTACTTC.

The V and J genes are TRBV5-1 and TRBJ1-4; 7 nucleotides line up with TRBD1. The CDR3 extends over 15 amino acids. The trim removed 0 bases at V and 5 bases at J, leaving 4 bases unmatched. CDR1 is SGHRS, CDR2 YFSETQ, per germline. This chain's CDR3 is CASSLATGRNEKLFF. In nucleotides, the CDR3 is TGCGCCAGCAGCTTGGCGACAGGGCGGAATGAAAAACTGTTTTTT.

The chain employs TRBV3-1 and TRBJ1-1, with a tentative D call TRBD1 (6 bases). Germline V gives CDR1 LGHDT, CDR2 YNNKEL (reference sequence). This CDR3 spans 15 amino acids. Trimming took 1 base from V and 5 from J, leaving 14 bases between them. For the CDR3, the DNA is TGTGCCAGCAGCCAAGGTTCCCAGGGGTGGACTGAAGCTTTCTTT. Its protein is CASSQGSQGWTEAFF.

The genes are TRBV20-1 and TRBJ2-1; tentatively, D is TRBD1 or TRBD2 (5 bases each). This CDR3 is built from 16 residues. V was trimmed by 6 bases and J by 0 bases, leaving 18 bases between them. Germline V gene sequence: CDR1 DFQATT, CDR2 SNEGSKA (reference sequence). The CDR3: CSALGASRFSYNEQFF. In DNA, the CDR3 is TGCAGTGCGCTTGGGGCTAGCCGATTCTCCTACAATGAGCAGTTCTTC.

In DNA form, the CDR3 reads TGCGCCAGCAGCTCTGGCCCCCTGGTCGATGAGCAGTTCTTC. Its translation is CASSSGPLVDEQFF. The rearrangement uses TRBV5-1 and TRBJ2-1; D call uncertain. This CDR3 is 14 amino acids long. Germline CDR1 is SGHRS and CDR2 is YFSETQ. The ends were cut back, 3 bases at V and 8 bases at J, with 15 bases in the middle.

The chain carries TRBV24-1 and TRBJ2-3; the D call may be TRBD1 or TRBD2 (5 bases each). Germline CDR1 reads KGHDR; CDR2 reads SFDVKD. V was trimmed by 2 bases and J by 0 bases, leaving 14 bases between them. The CDR3 contains 17 residues. As DNA, the CDR3 is TGTGCCACCAGTGATTCATCCGGGACGGACAGCACAGATACGCAGTATTTT. Its translation is CATSDSSGTDSTDTQYF.

V gene TRBV12-3 or TRBV12-4 combines with J gene TRBJ1-5; D perhaps matches TRBD1 (5 bases). V was clipped by 4 bases and J by 6 bases, with 16 bases between them. The CDR3 is 15 amino acids. The CDR3 DNA reads as TGTGCCAGCAGTTCCGGGGAGGGGATTGGTCAGCCCCAGCATTTT. Translated, it gives CASSSGEGIGQPQHF.

The V gene is TRBV6-2 or TRBV6-3, the J gene TRBJ2-1, with 12 bases identical to TRBD2. CDR3 length: 14 amino acids. Germline V gene sequence: CDR1 MNHEY, CDR2 SVGEGT. After removal of 7 bases from V and 4 bases from J, the junction contained 2 bases not matched to a gene. The CDR3, as DNA: TGTGCCAGCATTGGACTAGCGGGGTACAATGAGCAGTTCTTC. Protein sequence: CASIGLAGYNEQFF.

The chain uses TRBV2 and TRBJ2-7; TRBD1 aligns across 9 bases. Trimming took 6 bases from V and 6 from J; bases not matched to a gene: 6. The CDR3 is 13 residues long. Germline V gives CDR1 SNHLY, CDR2 FYNNEI. CDR3 in amino acids: CASSRDRVTEQYF. The CDR3 DNA reads TGTGCCAGCAGCCGGGACAGGGTCACCGAGCAGTACTTC.

The chain recombines TRBV12-3 or TRBV12-4 with TRBJ1-5, with 9 bases fitting TRBD1. V was clipped by 5 bases and J by 6 bases; unmatched bases: 8. The CDR3 spans 15 residues. The CDR3 loop reads CASSPSWTGVQPQHF. The CDR3 nucleotides are TGTGCCAGCAGTCCCTCATGGACAGGGGTTCAGCCCCAGCATTTT.

CDR3 nucleotide sequence: TGTGCCAGCAGCTTGGATTGGGTCAGGGATTCACCCCTCCACTTT. Translated: CASSLDWVRDSPLHF. The chain recombines TRBV5-8 with TRBJ1-6, with D possibly being TRBD1 (5 bases). Trimming shortened V by 0 bases and J by 8 bases, and 12 bases separated the two germline ends. The CDR3 covers 15 residues. Germline CDR1 SGHTS, CDR2 YDEGEE.

The chain couples TRBV15 to TRBJ1-5, with D possibly TRBD1 on 5 matching bases. Trimming took off 0 bases at V and 2 bases at J, with 17 bases between the two ends. Per the germline V gene, CDR1 is LNHNV and CDR2 is YYDKDF (reference sequence). There are 18 residues in the CDR3. The CDR3 sequence: CATSRDSSGGIGNQPQHF. DNA for the CDR3: TGTGCCACCAGCAGAGACTCGTCCGGGGGAATTGGCAATCAGCCCCAGCATTTT.

The chain uses TRBV6-1 and TRBJ2-7; 11 positions match TRBD2. This CDR3 comprises 16 residues. Trimming removed 10 bases from V and 0 bases from J; junction bases left unmatched: 11. Germline CDR1 is MNHNS and CDR2 is SASEGT. CDR3 in DNA: TGTGCCACCCAAAACCTACTAGCGGGGGTCTCCTACGAGCAGTACTTC. It codes for CATQNLLAGVSYEQYF.

This clonotype was observed a single time. The chain has TRBV29-1 and TRBJ1-5; TRBD1 aligns across 7 bases. CDR3 length: 14 residues. CDR1 is SQVTM, CDR2 ANQGSEA, per germline. With 6 bases clipped from V and 2 bases from J, the junction kept 7 bases outside the gene matches. The CDR3 reads CSVLTGDGNQPQHF. CDR3 coding DNA: TGCAGCGTCTTAACAGGGGATGGCAATCAGCCCCAGCATTTT. Full variable domain (outside the CDR3, taken from reference TRBV29-1 and TRBJ1-5): SAVISQKPSRDICQRGTSLTIQCQVDSQVTMMFWYRQQPGQSLTLIATANQGSEATYESGFVIDKFPISRPNLTFSTLTVSNMSPEDSSIYLCSVLTGDGNQPQHFGDGTRLSIL.

The genes are TRBV6-5 and TRBJ2-1; 12 positions match TRBD2. The V and J ends lost 4 bases and 13 bases, in that order; junction bases with no gene match: 11. The V gene's germline CDR1 is MNHEY and CDR2 SVGAGI. The length of the CDR3 is 15 residues. CDR3 sequence (DNA): TGTGCCAGCAGTTCCCCTAGCGGGGGGGTTAGGATCCAGTTCTTC. Protein sequence: CASSSPSGGVRIQFF.

For this clonotype: This CDR3 is missing its conserved last phenylalanine or tryptophan, likely due to a read error. The chain has TRBV7-9 and TRBJ2-3; D remains unclear. The CDR3 is made up of 12 amino acids. Between the trimmed V and J ends, which lost 11 bases and 6 bases, there was a span of 15 bases. Looked up from germline, CDR1 is SEHNR and CDR2 is FQNEAQ (reference sequence). DNA for the CDR3: TGTGCCGGTACCATAGGGCTGGATACGCAGTATTCT. It codes for CAGTIGLDTQYS.

The chain joins TRBV5-4 to TRBJ2-1, with D perhaps given as TRBD1 or TRBD2 (5 bases each). Deletions cut 0 bases from V and 2 bases from J, with 12 bases between. Germline-derived CDR1 and CDR2 are SGHNT and YYREEE (reference sequence). This CDR3 is 16 amino acids long. CDR3: CASSLEGTLTYNEQFF. CDR3 DNA: TGTGCCAGCAGCTTGGAAGGGACCCTTACCTACAATGAGCAGTTCTTC.

The chain carries TRBV30 and TRBJ1-1; D may be TRBD1 (5 bases). The ends were cut back, 1 base at V and 5 bases at J, with 11 bases in the middle. Germline CDR1 reads GTSNPN; CDR2 reads SVGIG (reference sequence). The CDR3 consists of 13 residues. CDR3 amino acids: CAWSAGLPTEAFF. The DNA for the CDR3 is TGTGCCTGGAGTGCGGGACTTCCTACTGAAGCTTTCTTT.

V usage is TRBV18 and J usage is TRBJ1-6; a possible D gene is TRBD1 (6 bases). CDR1 is KGHSH and CDR2 is LQKENI in the germline V gene. The CDR3 runs to 15 residues. V was cut by 3 bases and J by 8 bases, with 14 bases left in between. The CDR3 coding sequence is TGTGCCAGCTCACCCCAAGGACAGACGGATTCACCCCTCCACTTT. Residues: CASSPQGQTDSPLHF.

CDR3 in DNA: TGTGCCAGCAGCTTTCGGAAGGCCCAGACGACAGATACGCAGTATTTT. It translates to CASSFRKAQTTDTQYF. V is TRBV3-1 and J is TRBJ2-3; D unclear. CDR1 and CDR2 from the germline V gene are LGHDT and YNNKEL (reference sequence). Trimming cost V 5 bases and J 3 bases, with 18 bases left between them. The CDR3 contains 16 residues.

Here the CDR3 reads CSARRPGPYNSPLHF. The CDR3 nucleotides are TGCAGTGCTAGACGGCCAGGGCCCTATAATTCACCCCTCCACTTT. The rearrangement links TRBV20-1 to TRBJ1-6, with D possibly being TRBD1 (5 bases). The V end lost 2 bases, the J end lost 2 bases, and 10 bases lay between the germline ends. CDR1 is DFQATT, CDR2 SNEGSKA, per germline (reference sequence). The CDR3 length is 15 residues.

The chain links TRBV20-1 to TRBJ1-2; the D is unclear. V lost 3 bases, J lost 8 bases, and 10 bases lay in between. Germline V gene lookup returns CDR1 DFQATT and CDR2 SNEGSKA (reference sequence). The CDR3 is made up of 11 amino acids. The CDR3 DNA follows: TGCAGTGCTAGTCAGGCGGGCGGCTACACCTTC. As protein: CSASQAGGYTF.